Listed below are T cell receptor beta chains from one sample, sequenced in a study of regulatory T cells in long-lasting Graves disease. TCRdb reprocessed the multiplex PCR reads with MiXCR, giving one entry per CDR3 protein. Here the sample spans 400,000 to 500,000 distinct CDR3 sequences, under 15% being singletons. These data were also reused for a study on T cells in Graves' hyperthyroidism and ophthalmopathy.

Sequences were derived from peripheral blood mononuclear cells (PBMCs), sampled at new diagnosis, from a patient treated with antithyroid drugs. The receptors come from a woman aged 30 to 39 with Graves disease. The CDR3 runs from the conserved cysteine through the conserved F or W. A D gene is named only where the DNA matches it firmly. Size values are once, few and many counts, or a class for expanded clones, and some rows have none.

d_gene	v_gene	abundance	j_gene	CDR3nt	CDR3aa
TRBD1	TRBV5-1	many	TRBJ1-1	TGCGCCAGCAGCTTGGCCGGGACAGTGAACACTGAAGCTTTCTTT	CASSLAGTVNTEAFF
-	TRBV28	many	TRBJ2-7	TGTGCCAGCAATATCGCTATCGGTTCCTACGAGCAGTACTTC	CASNIAIGSYEQYF
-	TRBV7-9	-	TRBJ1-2	TGTGCCAGCAGCTTAATTACTCAGTCCGCCGCTGGCTACACCTTC	CASSLITQSAAGYTF
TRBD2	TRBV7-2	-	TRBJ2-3	TGTGCCAGCAGCCAAGGACTAGCGGCCCCCACAGATACGCAGTATTTT	CASSQGLAAPTDTQYF
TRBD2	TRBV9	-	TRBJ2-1	TGTGCCAGCAGCGTAGGACTAGCGGGAGGGGAGCAGTTCTTC	CASSVGLAGGEQFF
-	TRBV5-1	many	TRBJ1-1	TGCGCCAGCGCGGAGGGGGTGAACACTGAAGCTTTCTTT	CASAEGVNTEAFF
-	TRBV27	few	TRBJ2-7	TGTGCCAGCCGTACCCTTGGCGAGCAGTACTTC	CASRTLGEQYF
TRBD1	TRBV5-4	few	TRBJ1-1	TGTGCCAGCAGCTCGGGACAGGACGGGAACACTGAAGCTTTCTTT	CASSSGQDGNTEAFF
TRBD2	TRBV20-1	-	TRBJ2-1	TGCAGTGCTGGTCGAATTTATAGCGGGGAGAATGAGCAGTTCTTC	CSAGRIYSGENEQFF
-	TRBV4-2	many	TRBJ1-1	TGTGCCAGCAGCCAAAGAGGTCAGCAAGCTTTCTTT	CASSQRGQQAFF
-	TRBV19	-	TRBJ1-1	TGTGCCAGTAGTAGCGGAACTTACACTGAAGCTTTCTTT	CASSSGTYTEAFF
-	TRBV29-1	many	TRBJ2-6	TGCAGCGTGGAGGTGGACCGAAGATCTGGGGCCAACGTCCTGACTTTC	CSVEVDRRSGANVLTF
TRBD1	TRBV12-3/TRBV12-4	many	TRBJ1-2	TGTGCCAGCAATTTTGCGACAGGGGGAGACGGCTACACCTTC	CASNFATGGDGYTF
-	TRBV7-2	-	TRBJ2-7	TGTGCCAGCAGCTTAACTAGGGGGAGGTACTCCTACGAGCAGTACTTC	CASSLTRGRYSYEQYF
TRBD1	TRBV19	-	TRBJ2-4	TGTGCCAGTAGTCCCACAGGGGGTCTCGCCAAAAACATTCAGTACTTC	CASSPTGGLAKNIQYF
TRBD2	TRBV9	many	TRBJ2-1	TGTGCCAGCAGCGCCCCGGGACTAGCGGGAGCAACTGAGCAGTTCTTC	CASSAPGLAGATEQFF
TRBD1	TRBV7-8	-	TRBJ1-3	TGTGCCAGCAGCTTGGGACAGCGTGGAAACACCATATATTTT	CASSLGQRGNTIYF
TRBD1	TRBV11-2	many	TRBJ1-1	TGTGCCAGCAGTCACCCGACAGGGGGAGCTTTCTTT	CASSHPTGGAFF
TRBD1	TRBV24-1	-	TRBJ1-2	TGTGCCACCAGTGTCACGACGGGACAGGGGAATGGCTACACCTTC	CATSVTTGQGNGYTF
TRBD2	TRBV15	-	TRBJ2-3	TGTGCCACCAGCAGAGAGGGGCTAGCGGGGGCTGAGTCAGATACGCAGTATTTT	CATSREGLAGAESDTQYF
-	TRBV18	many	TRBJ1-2	TGTGCCAGCTCAGCCGAGGGGGAGGACTATGGCTACACCTTC	CASSAEGEDYGYTF
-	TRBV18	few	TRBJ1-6	TGTGCCAGCTCGCACCTGGGGGAAGAGTCACCCCTCCACTTT	CASSHLGEESPLHF
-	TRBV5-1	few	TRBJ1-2	TGCGCCAGCAGCTTCAGACGAGACTATGGCTACACCTTC	CASSFRRDYGYTF
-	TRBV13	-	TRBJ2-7	TGTGCCAGCAGCTTAGCATCTGCAGGGACCTACGAGCAGTACTTC	CASSLASAGTYEQYF
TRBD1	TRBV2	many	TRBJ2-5	TGTGCCAGCAGTCACGGACAGGGGGCCTACTTC	CASSHGQGAYF
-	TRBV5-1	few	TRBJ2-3	TGCGCCAGCAGCGGAACCCGGTTAGATACGCAGTATTTT	CASSGTRLDTQYF
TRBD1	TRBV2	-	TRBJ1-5	TGTGCCAGCAGTGAAAAGGGGGCCTATCAGCCCCAGCATTTT	CASSEKGAYQPQHF
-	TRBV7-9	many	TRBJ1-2	TGTGCCAGCAGCCCGGACCGGTGGACAGATGGCTACACCTTC	CASSPDRWTDGYTF
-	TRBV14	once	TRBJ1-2	TGTACCAGCAGCCAAGATCAGGGTGGCTACACCTTC	CTSSQDQGGYTF
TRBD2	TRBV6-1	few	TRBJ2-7	TGTGCCAGCAGTAAACCAAGCGGGGCCTCCTACGAGCAGTACTTC	CASSKPSGASYEQYF
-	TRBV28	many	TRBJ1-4	TGTGCCAGCACGGCCTCAGCGGTGACTAATGAAAAACTGTTTTTT	CASTASAVTNEKLFF
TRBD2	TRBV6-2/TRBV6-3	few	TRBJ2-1	TGTGCCAGCAGTTACTCCCTCCTTACTAGCGGGAGAAATGAGCAGTTCTTC	CASSYSLLTSGRNEQFF
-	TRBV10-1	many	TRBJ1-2	TGCGCCAGCAGTGAGACGGGTGGTTATGGCTACACCTTC	CASSETGGYGYTF
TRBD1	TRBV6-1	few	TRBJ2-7	TGTGCCAGCGGACCACAACGGACAGGGGGTTCCTACGAGCAGTACTTC	CASGPQRTGGSYEQYF
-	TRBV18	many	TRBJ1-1	TGTGCCAGCTCACCACTGTCGGAGAACACTGAAGCTTTCTTT	CASSPLSENTEAFF
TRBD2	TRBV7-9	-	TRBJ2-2	TGTGCCAGCAGCCTACTAGCGGGCCTTGACACCGGGGAGCTGTTTTTT	CASSLLAGLDTGELFF
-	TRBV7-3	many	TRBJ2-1	TGTGCCAGCAGCTTAAAAAGGTCGGAGTCAGGGGATGAGCAGTTCTTC	CASSLKRSESGDEQFF
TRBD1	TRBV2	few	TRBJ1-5	TGTGCCAGCAGTGGGGGCGGACAGGGAACTAACAATCAGCCCCAGCATTTT	CASSGGGQGTNNQPQHF
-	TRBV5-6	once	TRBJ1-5	TGTGCCAGCAGCTTCAGTAGTTATAGCAATCAGCCCCAGCATTTT	CASSFSSYSNQPQHF
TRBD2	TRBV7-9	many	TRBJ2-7	TGTGCCAGCAGCTTCTTAGCGGGAGACTACGAGCAGTACTTC	CASSFLAGDYEQYF
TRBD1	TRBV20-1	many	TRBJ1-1	TGCAGTGCTAGAGTGACCACCTGGGACAGGGGGCTGAGGGGAACTGAAGCTTTCTTT	CSARVTTWDRGLRGTEAFF
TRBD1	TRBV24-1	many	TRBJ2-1	TGTGCCACCAGTGGACAGGGCTACAATGAGCAGTTCTTC	CATSGQGYNEQFF
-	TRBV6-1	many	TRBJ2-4	TGTGCCAGCTCCCGAGATCCGACCCTAGCCAAAAACATTCAGTACTTC	CASSRDPTLAKNIQYF